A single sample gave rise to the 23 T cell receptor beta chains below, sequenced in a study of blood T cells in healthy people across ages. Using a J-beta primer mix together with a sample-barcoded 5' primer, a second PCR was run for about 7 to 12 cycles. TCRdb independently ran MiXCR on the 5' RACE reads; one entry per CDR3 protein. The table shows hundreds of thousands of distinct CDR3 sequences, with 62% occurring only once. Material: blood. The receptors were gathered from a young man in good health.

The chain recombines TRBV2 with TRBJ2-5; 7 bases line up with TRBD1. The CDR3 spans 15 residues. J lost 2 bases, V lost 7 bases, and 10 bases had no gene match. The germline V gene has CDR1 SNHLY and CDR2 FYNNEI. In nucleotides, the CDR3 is TGTGCCAGCACCTCGACAGGGTTTGATCAAGAGACCCAGTACTTC. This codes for CASTSTGFDQETQYF. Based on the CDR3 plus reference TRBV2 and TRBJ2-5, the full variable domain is EPEVTQTPSHQVTQMGQEVILRCVPISNHLYFYWYRQILGQKVEFLVSFYNNEISEKSEIFDDQFSVERPDGSNFTLKIRSTKLEDSAMYFCASTSTGFDQETQYFGPGTRLLVL.

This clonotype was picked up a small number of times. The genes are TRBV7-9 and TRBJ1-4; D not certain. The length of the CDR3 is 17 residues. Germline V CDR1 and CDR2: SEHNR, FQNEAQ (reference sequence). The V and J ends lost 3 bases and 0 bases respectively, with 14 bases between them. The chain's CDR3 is CASSFSGQRATNEKLFF. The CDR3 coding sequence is TGTGCCAGCAGCTTTTCGGGCCAAAGAGCAACTAATGAAAAACTGTTTTTT.

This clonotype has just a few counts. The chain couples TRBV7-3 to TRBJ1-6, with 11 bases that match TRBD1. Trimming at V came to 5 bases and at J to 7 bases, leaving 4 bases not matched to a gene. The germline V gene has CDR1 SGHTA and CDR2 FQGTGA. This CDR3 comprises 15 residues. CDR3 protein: CASSRGQGANSPLHF. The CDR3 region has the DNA TGTGCCAGCAGCCGCGGACAGGGGGCGAATTCACCCCTCCACTTT. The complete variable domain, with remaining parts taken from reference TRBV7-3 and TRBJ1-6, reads GAGVSQTPSNKVTEKGKYVELRCDPISGHTALYWYRQSLGQGPEFLIYFQGTGAADDSGLPNDRFFAVRPEGSVSTLKIQRTERGDSAVYLCASSRGQGANSPLHFGNGTRLTVT.

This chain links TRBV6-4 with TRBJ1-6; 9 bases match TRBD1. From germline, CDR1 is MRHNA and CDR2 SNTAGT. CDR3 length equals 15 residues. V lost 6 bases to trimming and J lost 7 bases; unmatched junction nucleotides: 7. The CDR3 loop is CASRNTGQGNSPLHF. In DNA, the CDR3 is TGTGCCAGCAGAAATACTGGACAGGGGAATTCACCCCTCCACTTT.

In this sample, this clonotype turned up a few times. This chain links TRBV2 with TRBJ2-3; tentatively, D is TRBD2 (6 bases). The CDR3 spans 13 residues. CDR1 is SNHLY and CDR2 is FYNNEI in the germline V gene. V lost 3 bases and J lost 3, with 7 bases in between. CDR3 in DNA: TGTGCCAGCAGTGAGGAGGGTACAGATACGCAGTATTTT. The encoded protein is CASSEEGTDTQYF.

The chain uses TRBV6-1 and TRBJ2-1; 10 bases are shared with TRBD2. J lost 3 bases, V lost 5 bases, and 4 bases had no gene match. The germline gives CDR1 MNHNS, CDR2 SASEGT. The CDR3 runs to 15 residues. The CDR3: CASSMKRGGYNEQFF. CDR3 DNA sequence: TGTGCCAGCAGTATGAAGCGGGGGGGCTACAATGAGCAGTTCTTC.

The CDR3 DNA is TGTGCCAGCAGTTACGACAGGGCTTCCTACAATGAGCAGTTCTTC. Translated, it gives CASSYDRASYNEQFF. V gene TRBV7-2 combines with J gene TRBJ2-1, with 7 nucleotides matching TRBD1. The CDR3 sequence is 15 residues long. Germline CDR1 and CDR2: SGHTA and FQGNSA. Trimming took 6 bases from V and 1 from J; bases not matched to a gene: 6.

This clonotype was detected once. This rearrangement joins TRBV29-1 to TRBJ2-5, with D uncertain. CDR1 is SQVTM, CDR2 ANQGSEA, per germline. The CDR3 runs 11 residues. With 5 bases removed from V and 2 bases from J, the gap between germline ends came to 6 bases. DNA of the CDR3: TGCAGCGTTCGACTGCAAGAGACCCAGTACTTC. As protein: CSVRLQETQYF.

The CDR3 loop is CASSQGNGELFF. The CDR3 nucleotides are TGTGCCAGCAGCCAAGGCAACGGGGAGCTGTTTTTT. The J gene is TRBJ2-2, the V gene TRBV3-1; no clear D gene. Germline lookup yields CDR1 LGHDT and CDR2 YNNKEL (reference sequence). V dropped 1 base and J dropped 7 bases, with 4 bases sitting between them. The CDR3 runs 12 residues.

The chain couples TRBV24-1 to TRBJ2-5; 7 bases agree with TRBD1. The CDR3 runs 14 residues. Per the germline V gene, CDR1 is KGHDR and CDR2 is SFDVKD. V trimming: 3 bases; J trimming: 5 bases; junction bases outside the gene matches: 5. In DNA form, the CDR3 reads TGTGCCACCAGTGATGACAGGGAGTGGGAGACCCAGTACTTC. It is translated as CATSDDREWETQYF.

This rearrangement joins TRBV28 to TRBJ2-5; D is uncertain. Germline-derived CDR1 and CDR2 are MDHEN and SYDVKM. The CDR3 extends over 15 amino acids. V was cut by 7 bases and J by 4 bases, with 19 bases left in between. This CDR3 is CASKSAEPPPETQYF. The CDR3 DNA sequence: TGTGCCAGCAAGTCGGCGGAACCTCCCCCAGAGACCCAGTACTTC.

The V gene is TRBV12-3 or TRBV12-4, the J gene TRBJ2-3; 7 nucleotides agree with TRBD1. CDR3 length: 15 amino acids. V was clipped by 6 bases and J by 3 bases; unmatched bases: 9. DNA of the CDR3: TGTGCCAGCAGCTATCCGGGACAGATTACAGATACGCAGTATTTT. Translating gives CASSYPGQITDTQYF.

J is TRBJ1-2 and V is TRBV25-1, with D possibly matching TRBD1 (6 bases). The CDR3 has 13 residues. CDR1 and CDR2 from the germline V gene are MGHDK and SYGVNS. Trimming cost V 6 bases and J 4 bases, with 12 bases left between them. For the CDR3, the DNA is TGTGCCAGCAGCCCCCAGGGGCTCTATGGCTACACCTTC. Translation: CASSPQGLYGYTF.

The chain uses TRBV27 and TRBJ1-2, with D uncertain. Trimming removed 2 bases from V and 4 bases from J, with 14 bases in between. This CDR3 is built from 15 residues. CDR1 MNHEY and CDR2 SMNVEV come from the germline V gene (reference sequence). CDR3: CASSLGPGVSYGYTF. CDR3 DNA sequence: TGTGCCAGCAGTTTAGGCCCAGGAGTGAGCTATGGCTACACCTTC.

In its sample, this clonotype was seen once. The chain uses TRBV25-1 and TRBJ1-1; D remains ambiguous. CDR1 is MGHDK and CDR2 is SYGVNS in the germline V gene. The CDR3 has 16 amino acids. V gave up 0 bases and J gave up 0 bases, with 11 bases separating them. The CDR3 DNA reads TGTGCCAGCAGTGAATATGGATTGCTCATGAACACTGAAGCTTTCTTT. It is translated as CASSEYGLLMNTEAFF.

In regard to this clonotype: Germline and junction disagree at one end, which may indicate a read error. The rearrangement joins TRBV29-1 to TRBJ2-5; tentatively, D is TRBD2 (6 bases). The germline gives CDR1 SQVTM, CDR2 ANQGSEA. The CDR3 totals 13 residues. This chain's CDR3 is CSVAGSAQETLYF. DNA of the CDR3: TGCAGCGTGGCCGGGAGCGCGCAAGAGACCCTGTACTTC. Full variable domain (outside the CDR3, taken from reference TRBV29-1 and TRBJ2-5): SAVISQKPSRDICQRGTSLTIQCQVDSQVTMMFWYRQQPGQSLTLIATANQGSEATYESGFVIDKFPISRPNLTFSTLTVSNMSPEDSSIYLCSVAGSAQETLYFGPGTRLLVL.

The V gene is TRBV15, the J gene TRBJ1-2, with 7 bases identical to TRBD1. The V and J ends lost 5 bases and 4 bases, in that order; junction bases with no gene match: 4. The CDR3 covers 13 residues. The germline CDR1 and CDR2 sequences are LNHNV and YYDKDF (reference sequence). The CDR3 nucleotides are TGTGCCACCAGCCCAGGGGGGGCCTATGGCTACACCTTC. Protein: CATSPGGAYGYTF.

The CDR3 DNA is TGTGCCAGCGGCCTCACGCTTGGCGATCAGCCCCAGCATTTT. This encodes CASGLTLGDQPQHF. V and J are TRBV27 and TRBJ1-5; D ambiguous. There are 14 residues in the CDR3. Germline CDR1 is MNHEY and CDR2 is SMNVEV (reference sequence). Trimming removed 8 bases from V and 5 bases from J, with 16 bases in between.

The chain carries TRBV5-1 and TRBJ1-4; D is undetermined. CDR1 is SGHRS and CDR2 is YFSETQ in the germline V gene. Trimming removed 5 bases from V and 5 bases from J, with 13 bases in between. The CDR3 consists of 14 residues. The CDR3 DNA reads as TGCGCCAGCAGATCCGGACTCCTCAATGAAAAACTGTTTTTT. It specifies CASRSGLLNEKLFF.

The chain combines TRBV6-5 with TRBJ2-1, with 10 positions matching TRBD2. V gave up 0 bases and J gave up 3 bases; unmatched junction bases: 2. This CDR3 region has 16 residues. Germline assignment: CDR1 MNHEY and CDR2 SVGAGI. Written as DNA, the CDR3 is TGTGCCAGCAGTTACTCTGCTAGCGGGGGCTACAATGAGCAGTTCTTC. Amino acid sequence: CASSYSASGGYNEQFF.

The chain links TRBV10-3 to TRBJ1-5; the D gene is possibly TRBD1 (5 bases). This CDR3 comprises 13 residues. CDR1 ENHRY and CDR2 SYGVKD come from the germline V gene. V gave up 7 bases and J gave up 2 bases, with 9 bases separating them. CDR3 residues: CAIKGLGNQPQHF. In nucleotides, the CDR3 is TGTGCCATCAAGGGACTTGGCAATCAGCCCCAGCATTTT.

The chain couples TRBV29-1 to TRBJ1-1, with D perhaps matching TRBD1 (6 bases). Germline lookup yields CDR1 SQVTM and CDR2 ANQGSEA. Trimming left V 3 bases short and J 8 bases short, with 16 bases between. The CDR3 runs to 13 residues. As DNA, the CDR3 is TGCAGCGTTGATGGGGGGCCAACCTTAGAAGCTTTCTTT. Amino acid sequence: CSVDGGPTLEAFF.

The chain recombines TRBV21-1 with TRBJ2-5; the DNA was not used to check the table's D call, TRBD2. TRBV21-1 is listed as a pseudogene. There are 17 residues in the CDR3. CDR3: CASSKAGSGTIGDERYF. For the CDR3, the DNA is TGTGCCAGCAGCAAAGCGGGTAGCGGGACAATCGGGGATGAGCGGTACTTC.